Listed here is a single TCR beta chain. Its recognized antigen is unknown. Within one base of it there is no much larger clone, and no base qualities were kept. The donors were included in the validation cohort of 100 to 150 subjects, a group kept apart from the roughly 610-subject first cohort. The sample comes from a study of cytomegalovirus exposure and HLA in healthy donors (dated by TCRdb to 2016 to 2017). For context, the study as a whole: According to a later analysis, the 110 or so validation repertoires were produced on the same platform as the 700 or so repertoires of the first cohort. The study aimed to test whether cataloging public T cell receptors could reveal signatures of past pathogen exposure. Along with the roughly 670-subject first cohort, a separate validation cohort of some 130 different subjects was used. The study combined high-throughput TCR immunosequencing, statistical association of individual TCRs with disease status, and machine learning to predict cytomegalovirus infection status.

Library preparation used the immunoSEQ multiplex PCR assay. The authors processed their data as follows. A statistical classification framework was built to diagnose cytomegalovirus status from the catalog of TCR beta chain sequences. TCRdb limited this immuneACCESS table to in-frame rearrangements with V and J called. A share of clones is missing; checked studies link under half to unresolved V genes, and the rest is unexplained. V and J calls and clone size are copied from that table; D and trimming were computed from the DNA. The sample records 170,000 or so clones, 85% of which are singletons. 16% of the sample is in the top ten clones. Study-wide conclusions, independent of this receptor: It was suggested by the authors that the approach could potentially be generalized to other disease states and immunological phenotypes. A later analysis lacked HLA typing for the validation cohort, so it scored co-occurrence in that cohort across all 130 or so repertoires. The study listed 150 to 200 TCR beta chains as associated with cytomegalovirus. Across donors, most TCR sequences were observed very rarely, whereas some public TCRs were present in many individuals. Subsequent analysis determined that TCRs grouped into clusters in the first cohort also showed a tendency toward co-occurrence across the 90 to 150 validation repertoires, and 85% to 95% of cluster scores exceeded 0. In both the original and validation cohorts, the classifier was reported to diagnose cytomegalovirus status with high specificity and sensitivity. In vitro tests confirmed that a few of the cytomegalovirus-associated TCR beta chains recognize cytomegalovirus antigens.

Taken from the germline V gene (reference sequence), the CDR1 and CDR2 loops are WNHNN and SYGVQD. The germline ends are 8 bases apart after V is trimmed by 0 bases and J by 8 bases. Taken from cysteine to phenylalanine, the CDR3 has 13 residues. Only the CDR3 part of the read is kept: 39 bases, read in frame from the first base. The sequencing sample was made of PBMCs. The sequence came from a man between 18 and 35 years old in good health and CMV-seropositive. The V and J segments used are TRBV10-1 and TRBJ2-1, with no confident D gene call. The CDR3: CASSESRLDEQFF. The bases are TGCGCCAGCAGTGAGTCTCGACTTGATGAGCAGTTCTTC.